A single sample is the source of the 32 T cell receptor beta chains below, sequenced in a study of T cell responses to AZD1222 COVID-19 vaccine. Assay: immunoSEQ multiplex PCR; the TCRdb copy retains only in-frame clones and omits some. Of about 140,000 clones in the sample, just over 90% are singletons; the top ten hold around 1.8%. The sequenced sample was peripheral blood, obtained 28 days after the second AZD1222 dose. The source of these receptors is an adult who received the AZD1222 COVID-19 vaccine.

V is TRBV7-3 and J is TRBJ1-1; D gene unclear. Germline CDR1 and CDR2: SGHTA and FQGTGA. V was trimmed by 2 bases and J by 3 bases, leaving 7 bases between them. This CDR3 region has 13 residues. The CDR3 region has the DNA TGTGCCAGCAGCTTATTGTCGGACACTGAAGCTTTCTTT. Its protein is CASSLLSDTEAFF.

V and J are TRBV7-9 and TRBJ1-6, with D unresolved. Trimming shortened V by 2 bases and J by 7 bases, and 12 bases separated the two germline ends. Germline CDR1 reads SEHNR; CDR2 reads FQNEAQ (reference sequence). The CDR3 has 15 amino acids. CDR3 amino acids: CASSLTAGGNSPLHF. CDR3 nucleotide sequence: TGTGCCAGCAGCTTAACGGCAGGAGGAAATTCACCCCTCCACTTT.

This chain joins TRBV7-8 and TRBJ1-6; 10 positions agree with TRBD1. The CDR3 is made up of 19 amino acids. Germline trimming cut 5 bases from V and 13 bases from J; bases unmatched to any gene: 23. Germline V gene sequence: CDR1 SGHVS, CDR2 FQNEAQ. CDR3 region: CASSLRTGGRWGRVNPLHF. The CDR3 nucleotides read TGTGCCAGCAGCCTCCGGACAGGGGGAAGGTGGGGTCGTGTGAATCCCCTCCACTTT.

The rearrangement uses TRBV5-4 and TRBJ2-1, with D uncertain. This CDR3 is 13 amino acids long. Germline V gene lookup returns CDR1 SGHNT and CDR2 YYREEE (reference sequence). Trimming took off 4 bases at V and 0 bases at J, with 5 bases between the two ends. CDR3 loop: CASSPASYNEQFF. CDR3 bases: TGTGCCAGCAGCCCCGCCTCCTACAATGAGCAGTTCTTC.

A few counts support this clone. V usage is TRBV11-1 and J usage is TRBJ1-6; tentatively, D is TRBD1 (5 bases). The CDR3 loop spans 16 amino acids. Germline loops: CDR1 SGHAT, CDR2 FQDESV (reference sequence). V was cut by 6 bases and J by 8 bases, with 20 bases left in between. This CDR3 is CASRALGDLTDSPLHF. The CDR3 nucleotides read TGTGCCAGCAGGGCACTCGGGGACTTAACTGATTCACCCCTCCACTTT.

This sequence joins TRBV6-4 and TRBJ2-5; a weak D match, TRBD1 (6 bases). There are 18 residues in the CDR3. Germline V gives CDR1 MRHNA, CDR2 SNTAGT. Trimming removed 2 bases at V and 2 bases at J, with 21 bases between. CDR3 in amino acids: CASSDQVGAPSFQETQYF. CDR3 bases: TGTGCCAGCAGTGACCAGGTGGGGGCCCCGTCCTTTCAAGAGACCCAGTACTTC.

This sequence joins TRBV6-5 and TRBJ1-5; D unresolved. V lost 6 bases to trimming and J lost 0 bases, with 6 bases between them. This CDR3 region has 13 residues. Germline V gene data show CDR1 as MNHEY and CDR2 as SVGAGI. The CDR3 sequence is CASRGYSNQPQHF. As DNA, the CDR3 is TGTGCCAGCAGAGGTTATAGCAATCAGCCCCAGCATTTT.

The chain joins TRBV19 to TRBJ1-2; D unclear. With 4 bases removed from V and 4 bases from J, the gap between germline ends came to 13 bases. Per germline, CDR1 LNHDA and CDR2 SQIVND (reference sequence). The CDR3 runs 14 residues. The CDR3 DNA reads TGTGCCAGTAGTAACCGAGCCGAACGCTATGGCTACACCTTC. Its translation is CASSNRAERYGYTF.

This chain joins TRBV9 and TRBJ2-7; 8 positions match TRBD1. After removal of 2 bases from V and 3 bases from J, the junction contained 10 bases not matched to a gene. Per germline, CDR1 SGDLS and CDR2 YYNGEE. There are 16 residues in the CDR3. This chain's CDR3 is CASSVFPGQENYEQYF. DNA for the CDR3: TGTGCCAGCAGCGTGTTTCCGGGACAGGAAAACTACGAGCAGTACTTC. The full variable domain, in which reference TRBV9 and TRBJ2-7 provide the parts outside the CDR3, is DSGVTQTPKHLITATGQRVTLRCSPRSGDLSVYWYQQSLDQGLQFLIQYYNGEERAKGNILERFSAQQFPDLHSELNLSSLELGDSALYFCASSVFPGQENYEQYFGPGTRLTVT.

The V call is TRBV7-9, the J call TRBJ2-2; D is undetermined. V shed 10 bases and J shed 4 bases, with 4 bases lying between them. Germline V gene data show CDR1 as SEHNR and CDR2 as FQNEAQ (reference sequence). The CDR3 length is 10 residues. CDR3 protein: CATSTGELFF. The CDR3 bases are TGTGCCACCTCCACCGGGGAGCTGTTTTTT.

The CDR3 DNA follows: TGTGCCACCATGACAGGGATGAACACTGAAGCTTTCTTT. Protein product: CATMTGMNTEAFF. J is TRBJ1-1 and V is TRBV15, with TRBD1 matching over 7 bases. The germline V gene encodes CDR1 LNHNV and CDR2 YYDKDF (reference sequence). The CDR3 runs 13 residues. The V and J ends lost 7 bases and 0 bases, in that order; junction bases with no gene match: 2. The complete variable domain, with remaining parts taken from reference TRBV15 and TRBJ1-1, reads DAMVIQNPRYQVTQFGKPVTLSCSQTLNHNVMYWYQQKSSQAPKLLFHYYDKDFNNEADTPDNFQSRRPNTSFCFLDIRSPGLGDTAMYLCATMTGMNTEAFFGQGTRLTVV.

This chain joins TRBV2 and TRBJ2-1; D is ambiguous. The CDR3 extends over 13 amino acids. Trimming removed 2 bases from V and 6 bases from J, with 8 bases in between. The V gene's germline CDR1 is SNHLY and CDR2 FYNNEI. This CDR3 is CASSEIEANEQFF. The CDR3 DNA reads as TGTGCCAGCAGTGAAATTGAGGCCAATGAGCAGTTCTTC.

The chain employs TRBV5-1 and TRBJ2-5; TRBD1 matches at 7 bases. CDR1 is SGHRS and CDR2 is YFSETQ in the germline V gene. This CDR3 contains 15 residues. V lost 0 bases, J lost 5 bases, and 7 bases stayed unmatched. The CDR3 reads CASSLGGGEGETQYF. The CDR3, as DNA: TGCGCCAGCAGCTTGGGAGGGGGCGAAGGCGAGACCCAGTACTTC.

The gene calls are TRBV18 and TRBJ1-3, with unresolved D. This CDR3 region has 17 residues. Deletions cut 1 base from V and 2 bases from J, with 15 bases between. Germline values: CDR1 KGHSH, CDR2 LQKENI. The CDR3 region has the DNA TGTGCCAGCTCACCACGAGGTCCGGGCTCCACTGGAAACACCATATATTTT. Amino acids: CASSPRGPGSTGNTIYF.

This clone came up once. The gene calls are TRBV7-9 and TRBJ1-3; D is ambiguous. The CDR3 runs to 11 residues. V was cut by 5 bases and J by 7 bases, with 6 bases left in between. The germline V gene has CDR1 SEHNR and CDR2 FQNEAQ (reference sequence). The CDR3 bases are TGTGCCAGCAGCGCCTCCAACACCATATATTTT. It yields the protein CASSASNTIYF.

V is TRBV6-2 or TRBV6-3 and J is TRBJ1-1; 7 bases are a match to TRBD1. The CDR3 is 18 residues long. The trim removed 4 bases at V and 1 base at J, leaving 15 bases unmatched. Germline CDR1 MNHEY, CDR2 SVGEGT. CDR3 protein: CASSWLDRPGAPNTEAFF. The CDR3 bases are TGTGCCAGCAGTTGGTTGGACAGGCCGGGGGCACCGAACACTGAAGCTTTCTTT.

This clone was seen more than once but under ten times. The chain employs TRBV20-1 and TRBJ1-2, with TRBD1 as a possible D gene (5 bases). Germline values: CDR1 DFQATT, CDR2 SNEGSKA (reference sequence). Trimming removed 5 bases at V and 8 bases at J, with 12 bases between. The CDR3 totals 11 residues. DNA for the CDR3: TGCAGTGCTCCGGACACGGCCGGCTACACCTTC. Translation: CSAPDTAGYTF.

Only one count was recorded for this clone. This chain joins TRBV9 and TRBJ2-3; D remains unclear. Trimming pared 3 bases from V and 0 bases from J, leaving 8 bases between. From germline, CDR1 is SGDLS and CDR2 YYNGEE. The CDR3 extends over 14 amino acids. CDR3 sequence reads: CASSARPSTDTQYF. CDR3 sequence (DNA): TGTGCCAGCAGCGCTCGACCGAGCACAGATACGCAGTATTTT.

The genes are TRBV6-5 and TRBJ2-5; the D gene is possibly TRBD2 (6 bases). Trimming took off 5 bases at V and 5 bases at J, with 15 bases between the two ends. This CDR3 comprises 14 residues. Germline V gene data show CDR1 as MNHEY and CDR2 as SVGAGI. The CDR3 DNA reads as TGTGCCAGCAGTAAATCGACTAGGTGGGAGACCCAGTACTTC. Its translation is CASSKSTRWETQYF.

The chain combines TRBV6-6 with TRBJ2-1; D not resolved. CDR1 is MNHNY and CDR2 is SVGAGI in the germline V gene (reference sequence). The CDR3 covers 13 residues. V was clipped by 7 bases and J by 5 bases, with 12 bases between them. The CDR3 bases are TGTGCCAGCACTTTAGGCCGGGACAATGAGCAGTTCTTC. Protein sequence: CASTLGRDNEQFF.

The rearrangement uses TRBV2 and TRBJ1-2; D gene ambiguous. The CDR3 is 14 amino acids. V gave up 1 base and J gave up 4 bases, with 10 bases separating them. CDR1 is SNHLY and CDR2 is FYNNEI in the germline V gene. The DNA for the CDR3 is TGTGCCAGCAGTGAAGTTGGGAGAAGCTATGGCTACACCTTC. Translation: CASSEVGRSYGYTF.

In this sample, this clone turned up a few times. The rearrangement joins TRBV5-1 to TRBJ2-1, with 12 bases lining up with TRBD2. J was trimmed by 7 bases and V by 0 bases; bases with no gene match: 8. The CDR3 runs 17 residues. Germline values: CDR1 SGHRS, CDR2 YFSETQ. This CDR3 reads CASSLGGIGLAGNEQFF. The CDR3 nucleotides read TGCGCCAGCAGCTTGGGGGGAATTGGACTAGCGGGAAATGAGCAGTTCTTC.

The chain recombines TRBV6-4 with TRBJ1-6, with a possible D match to TRBD1 (6 bases). The V and J ends lost 8 bases and 1 base respectively, with 18 bases between them. Germline V gene data show CDR1 as MRHNA and CDR2 as SNTAGT. The CDR3 has 17 amino acids. CDR3 region: CASLGVQGWSYNSPLHF. The CDR3 nucleotides are TGTGCCAGCTTAGGGGTGCAGGGGTGGTCCTATAATTCACCCCTCCACTTT.

This clone turned up a few times. The genes are TRBV5-1 and TRBJ2-5; a possible D gene is TRBD1 (5 bases). Trimming shortened V by 2 bases and J by 3 bases, and 14 bases separated the two germline ends. The CDR3 runs to 15 residues. Germline V gene data show CDR1 as SGHRS and CDR2 as YFSETQ. The CDR3 reads CASSFQDTPEETQYF. The CDR3 DNA follows: TGCGCCAGCAGCTTCCAGGACACACCCGAAGAGACCCAGTACTTC.

The chain employs TRBV2 and TRBJ2-4; the D is unclear. CDR3 length: 14 amino acids. V lost 7 bases and J lost 3, with 13 bases in between. Germline-derived CDR1 and CDR2 are SNHLY and FYNNEI. CDR3 in amino acids: CASKGTSVKNIQYF. The CDR3, as DNA: TGTGCCAGCAAAGGAACCAGTGTCAAAAACATTCAGTACTTC.

The gene calls are TRBV12-3 or TRBV12-4 and TRBJ1-1; weak D call: TRBD1 (5 bases). V was clipped by 3 bases and J by 8 bases, with 10 bases between them. The CDR3 is 12 residues long. CDR3 in DNA: TGTGCCAGCAGTTTGGGGACTAGGGAAGCTTTCTTT. It codes for CASSLGTREAFF.

The sample holds a few counts of this clone. V is TRBV4-1 and J is TRBJ2-3; 7 bases fit TRBD2. The CDR3 has 13 residues. Germline CDR1 MGHRA, CDR2 YSYEKL. The J segment lost 6 bases and the V segment lost 0 bases, leaving 0 bases of the junction unmatched. CDR3 DNA sequence: TGCGCCAGCAGCCAAGAGGGGGGGGATACGCAGTATTTT. It translates to CASSQEGGDTQYF.

The chain joins TRBV5-1 to TRBJ2-1, with 11 bases that match TRBD2. Germline V lookup: CDR1 SGHRS, CDR2 YFSETQ. CDR3 size: 15 residues. The V gene end was trimmed by 0 bases and the J gene end by 6 bases; junction bases not matched to a gene: 2. The CDR3 nucleotides are TGCGCCAGCAGCTTGGGACTAGCGGGGCGCAATGAGCAGTTCTTC. Residues: CASSLGLAGRNEQFF.

The DNA of the CDR3 is TGTGCAAGTCGCTTACCAGGGAACCCCTACAATGAGCAGTTCTTC. Protein product: CASRLPGNPYNEQFF. This chain links TRBV12-2 with TRBJ2-1; the table's D gene call, TRBD1, was not cross checked with the DNA. TRBV12-2 constitutes a pseudogene. CDR3 length: 15 residues.

The chain carries TRBV11-3 and TRBJ2-2; D call uncertain. The germline V gene encodes CDR1 SGHNT and CDR2 YENEEA. The V gene lost 5 bases and the J gene lost 0 bases, with 16 bases spanning the gap. The CDR3 totals 17 residues. The CDR3 here is CASSRNSLFANTGELFF. CDR3 coding DNA: TGTGCCAGCAGCAGGAACTCTCTGTTCGCGAACACCGGGGAGCTGTTTTTT. Full variable domain (missing parts from reference TRBV11-3 and TRBJ2-2): EAGVVQSPRYKIIEKKQPVAFWCNPISGHNTLYWYLQNLGQGPELLIRYENEEAVDDSQLPKDRFSAERLKGVDSTLKIQPAELGDSAVYLCASSRNSLFANTGELFFGEGSRLTVL.

The CDR3 spells CASSTEGLAIPQPQHF. CDR3 DNA sequence: TGTGCCAGCAGCACCGAGGGGTTGGCTATCCCCCAGCCCCAGCATTTT. The chain links TRBV7-8 to TRBJ1-5, with TRBD1 as a possible D gene (5 bases). Per germline, CDR1 SGHVS and CDR2 FQNEAQ. CDR3 length: 16 residues. Trimming removed 5 bases at V and 7 bases at J, with 21 bases between. Full variable domain (outside the CDR3, taken from reference TRBV7-8 and TRBJ1-5): GAGVSQSPRYKVAKRGQDVALRCDPISGHVSLFWYQQALGQGPEFLTYFQNEAQLDKSGLPSDRFFAERPEGSVSTLKIQRTQQEDSAVYLCASSTEGLAIPQPQHFGDGTRLSIL.

The chain uses TRBV27 and TRBJ1-1; D perhaps matches TRBD1 (6 bases). Germline V gene lookup returns CDR1 MNHEY and CDR2 SMNVEV (reference sequence). The germline V and J ends were trimmed by 4 bases and 1 base, with 10 bases remaining between them. The CDR3 totals 14 residues. In DNA form, the CDR3 reads TGTGCCAGCAGTTCCCTAGGGGGGAACACTGAAGCTTTCTTT. It specifies CASSSLGGNTEAFF.